A selection of T cell receptor beta chains follows, all from one sample in a study of immune cell composition in non-small cell lung cancer. The assay was immunoSEQ multiplex PCR, and TCRdb's table has in-frame clones only and misses some. The table shows under 3,500 clones, with 65% to 75% occurring only once. The sequenced sample consisted of lung tumor tissue. These receptors were collected from a human donor with non-small cell lung cancer. Both conserved end residues are part of each CDR3.

v_call | cdr3_aa
TRBV7-2 | CASSLAGLGSNEQFF
TRBV5-1 | CASSLGSGDTQYF
TRBV30 | CAWTSGGYYNEQFF
TRBV28 | CASSQGLERGELFF
TRBV5-4 | CASSLRVVDYSTDTQYF
TRBV11-2 | CASKGGGEKLFF
TRBV5-4 | CASSRDRGSGELFF
TRBV11-1 | CASSLSGYGYTF
TRBV6-1 | CASSEIGGNYGYTF
TRBV2 | CASSVQGAPGELFF
TRBV5-5 | CASSPGGTDAEMEQYF
TRBV2 | CASLTGTVFGANVLTF
TRBV6-6 | CASSLDSYGYTF
TRBV7-2 | CASSRRTGAGQPQHF
TRBV7-9 | CASSTDRGSYEQYF
TRBV11-2 | CASSFAGGPQETQYF
TRBV5-1 | CASSLGYYEQYF
TRBV19 | CASSIAPQGSSTDTQYF
TRBV7-2 | CASSSLQGAKNIQYF
TRBV4-1 | CASSQTPGQGSSYNSPLHF
TRBV27 | CASSAQYRTSGGSRSYNEQFF
TRBV14 | CASSYKMGTGANEQFF
TRBV15 | CATSRDRAAGAVYGYTF
TRBV2 | CASGQSAYEQYF
TRBV4-1 | CASSLTDSYNEKLFF
TRBV7-8 | CASSLGLAGGLADTQYF
TRBV5-6 | CASSSGLAGGWETQYF
TRBV2 | CASSDNLRGRANYGYTF
TRBV7-6 | CASSSGQGRTNSPLHF
TRBV7-2 | CASSLGAHQPYEQYF
TRBV4-3 | CASSQDLRGSVRPQHF
TRBV5-1 | CASSLAGTDNTEAFF